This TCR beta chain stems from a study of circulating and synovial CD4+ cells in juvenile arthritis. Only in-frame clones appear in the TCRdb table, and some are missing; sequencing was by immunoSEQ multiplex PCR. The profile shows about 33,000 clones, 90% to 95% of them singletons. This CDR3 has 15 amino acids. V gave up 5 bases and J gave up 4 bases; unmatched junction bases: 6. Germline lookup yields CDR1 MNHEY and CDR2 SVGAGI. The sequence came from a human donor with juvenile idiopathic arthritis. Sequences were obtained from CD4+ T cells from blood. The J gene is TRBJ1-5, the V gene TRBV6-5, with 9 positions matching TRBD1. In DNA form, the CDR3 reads TGTGCCAGCAGTAAACAGGGGGCGGTTAATCAGCCCCAGCATTTT. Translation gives CASSKQGAVNQPQHF.